What follows are 23 T cell receptor beta chains derived from one specimen sequenced in a study of CD8 T cells in ankylosing spondylitis. TCRdb redid the calling of the 5' RACE reads with MiXCR, one entry per CDR3 protein. In the table there are around 890,000 distinct CDR3 sequences, about 11% of which are singletons. Their antigen targets remain unknown. General study results and limits: Made up of about eight highly homologous variants, a TCR beta motif appeared characteristic of ankylosing spondylitis blood.

The sequencing input was blood, either unsorted or a sorted T cell fraction (not recorded which). Receptors were obtained from a male donor with ankylosing spondylitis.

This sequence joins TRBV5-1 and TRBJ2-1; 8 bases are shared with TRBD2. The germline V gene encodes CDR1 SGHRS and CDR2 YFSETQ. This CDR3 has 15 residues. The V segment lost 0 bases and the J segment 7 bases; nucleotides outside the gene matches: 6. The CDR3, as DNA: TGCGCCAGCAGCTTGGGAGCGGGACTAGGGAATGAGCAGTTCTTC. It encodes CASSLGAGLGNEQFF. The variable domain in full, completed from reference TRBV5-1 and TRBJ2-1, reads KAGVTQTPRYLIKTRGQQVTLSCSPISGHRSVSWYQQTPGQGLQFLFEYFSETQRNKGNFPGRFSGRQFSNSRSEMNVSTLELGDSALYLCASSLGAGLGNEQFFGPGTRLTVL.

This clonotype was observed a few times. The chain links TRBV20-1 to TRBJ2-7, with D perhaps TRBD1 or TRBD2 (5 bases each). V lost 3 bases and J lost 6, with 12 bases in between. The CDR3 contains 12 residues. Germline lookup yields CDR1 DFQATT and CDR2 SNEGSKA (reference sequence). CDR3: CSASRGAPEQYF. The CDR3, as DNA: TGCAGTGCTAGTCGAGGGGCCCCCGAGCAGTACTTC.

About this clonotype itself: At one end the junction does not follow the germline gene, possibly because of a read error. The CDR3: CSAGDLEIYGYTF. The CDR3 nucleotides read TGCAGTGCTGGAGATCTGGAGATATATGGCTACACCTTC. The V and J genes are TRBV20-1 and TRBJ1-2; no clear D. Germline loops: CDR1 DFQATT, CDR2 SNEGSKA (reference sequence). The CDR3 loop spans 13 amino acids.

The gene calls are TRBV18 and TRBJ2-5; 8 bases fit TRBD2. V was clipped by 1 base and J by 4 bases; unmatched bases: 8. Per the germline V gene, CDR1 is KGHSH and CDR2 is LQKENI. The CDR3 extends over 16 amino acids. CDR3 sequence reads: CASSPLVNSGIETQYF. CDR3 in DNA: TGTGCCAGCTCACCACTGGTGAATAGCGGGATAGAGACCCAGTACTTC.

This clonotype occurred a few times. The chain employs TRBV7-2 and TRBJ2-7, with 7 bases that match TRBD1. The CDR3 consists of 13 residues. The germline V gene encodes CDR1 SGHTA and CDR2 FQGNSA. Trimming took 6 bases from V and 4 from J; bases not matched to a gene: 6. CDR3 coding DNA: TGTGCCAGCAGAGCCCACAGGGGATACGAGCAGTACTTC. It specifies CASRAHRGYEQYF.

In its sample, this clonotype was seen a few times. The rearrangement uses TRBV7-9 and TRBJ2-2; D unclear. Trimming pared 5 bases from V and 6 bases from J, leaving 16 bases between. This CDR3 is 15 amino acids long. The V gene's germline CDR1 is SEHNR and CDR2 FQNEAQ (reference sequence). DNA for the CDR3: TGTGCCAGCAGCCCCCGAGATTTTAGTGCCGGGGAGCTGTTTTTT. Its translation: CASSPRDFSAGELFF.

This chain connects TRBV6-1 to TRBJ2-1; the D gene could be TRBD1 or TRBD2 (5 bases each). Trimming cost V 4 bases and J 3 bases, with 13 bases left between them. The length of the CDR3 is 15 residues. CDR1 is MNHNS, CDR2 SASEGT, per germline. CDR3 bases: TGTGCCAGCAGTGTTGGGGGTACTGTCTACAATGAGCAGTTCTTC. Amino acid sequence: CASSVGGTVYNEQFF.

The chain is built from TRBV7-9 and TRBJ1-2; no firm D call. Germline lookup yields CDR1 SEHNR and CDR2 FQNEAQ (reference sequence). The ends were cut back, 3 bases at V and 3 bases at J, with 5 bases in the middle. CDR3 length: 12 residues. As DNA, the CDR3 is TGTGCCAGCAGCTTCAACCACTATGGCTACACCTTC. Residues: CASSFNHYGYTF.

This clonotype was counted between two and nine times. The V gene is TRBV7-2, the J gene TRBJ1-5; D uncertain. The CDR3 totals 15 residues. Germline CDR1 reads SGHTA; CDR2 reads FQGNSA. Trimming pared 0 bases from V and 3 bases from J, leaving 9 bases between. The CDR3 sequence is CASSLALSINQPQHF. The CDR3 DNA follows: TGTGCCAGCAGCTTAGCTCTTTCTATCAATCAGCCCCAGCATTTT.

This clonotype was picked up many times. V and J are TRBV29-1 and TRBJ2-3; D possibly corresponds to TRBD1 (5 bases). V was cut by 4 bases and J by 6 bases, with 17 bases left in between. The CDR3 is 14 residues long. The germline V gene has CDR1 SQVTM and CDR2 ANQGSEA. The DNA for the CDR3 is TGCAGCGTTGCATCCCAGGGTAGATGGGATACGCAGTATTTT. Amino acids: CSVASQGRWDTQYF.

This clonotype was seen many times. CDR3 bases: TGTGCCATCAGGGGGACTAGCGGGAGGCTCTACAATGAGCAGTTCTTC. Its translation is CAIRGTSGRLYNEQFF. V and J are TRBV10-3 and TRBJ2-1, with 15 bases identical to TRBD2. Germline assignment: CDR1 ENHRY and CDR2 SYGVKD. There are 16 residues in the CDR3. Germline trimming cut 6 bases from V and 3 bases from J; bases unmatched to any gene: 3.

This clonotype was picked up a small number of times. The rearrangement uses TRBV5-5 and TRBJ2-4, with 7 bases identical to TRBD2. The CDR3 covers 16 residues. Trimming at V came to 0 bases and at J to 7 bases, leaving 10 bases not matched to a gene. CDR1 and CDR2 from the germline V gene are SGHKS and YYEKEE (reference sequence). The CDR3 protein is CASSLGGRVTGNIQYF. In DNA, the CDR3 is TGTGCCAGCAGCTTGGGAGGGAGGGTGACGGGGAACATTCAGTACTTC. The full variable domain, rest sourced from reference TRBV5-5 and TRBJ2-4, is DAGVTQSPTHLIKTRGQQVTLRCSPISGHKSVSWYQQVLGQGPQFIFQYYEKEERGRGNFPDRFSARQFPNYSSELNVNALLLGDSALYLCASSLGGRVTGNIQYFGAGTRLSVL.

This clonotype was seen a few times. The V gene is TRBV20-1, the J gene TRBJ1-4, with D unresolved. Trimming stripped 0 bases from V and 0 bases from J, with 11 bases between. This CDR3 region has 16 residues. CDR1 and CDR2 (germline): DFQATT, SNEGSKA (reference sequence). This CDR3 is CSAREDLIATNEKLFF. The CDR3 DNA reads TGCAGTGCTAGAGAGGATTTAATTGCAACTAATGAAAAACTGTTTTTT.

This chain joins TRBV7-6 and TRBJ2-7, with TRBD2 matching 11 bases. CDR1 is SGHVS and CDR2 is FNYEAQ in the germline V gene. This CDR3 has 14 amino acids. With 4 bases clipped from V and 6 bases from J, the junction kept 5 bases outside the gene matches. CDR3 DNA sequence: TGTGCCAGCAGCTCCCTGGGGACTAGCGGCGAGCAGTACTTC. The encoded protein is CASSSLGTSGEQYF.

This clonotype was seen more than once but under ten times. V usage is TRBV9 and J usage is TRBJ2-1; D is perhaps TRBD2 (6 bases). The germline gives CDR1 SGDLS, CDR2 YYNGEE. V lost 2 bases and J 4 bases, leaving 13 bases between the germline ends. The CDR3 is made up of 15 amino acids. The CDR3 region is CASSVAGPLYNEQFF. Here the CDR3 DNA reads TGTGCCAGCAGCGTCGCGGGGCCGCTATACAATGAGCAGTTCTTC.

J is TRBJ2-7 and V is TRBV20-1, with D perhaps being TRBD1 or TRBD2 (5 bases each). V lost 5 bases and J 5 bases, leaving 13 bases between the germline ends. In germline, CDR1 is DFQATT, CDR2 SNEGSKA (reference sequence). The CDR3 is 12 amino acids. CDR3 coding DNA: TGCAGTGCTCAACCCGGGACGGACGAGCAGTACTTC. Its translation: CSAQPGTDEQYF.

This clonotype was seen a handful of times. The chain employs TRBV20-1 and TRBJ2-7; no clear D. In germline, CDR1 is DFQATT, CDR2 SNEGSKA (reference sequence). The CDR3 is 14 residues long. The ends were cut back, 4 bases at V and 0 bases at J, with 13 bases in the middle. The CDR3 here is CSAKRDVSSYEQYF. The CDR3 region has the DNA TGCAGTGCTAAAAGGGATGTAAGCTCCTACGAGCAGTACTTC.

The chain joins TRBV7-3 to TRBJ2-3, with TRBD2 matching 13 bases. Germline CDR1 reads SGHTA; CDR2 reads FQGTGA. V trimming: 5 bases; J trimming: 1 base; junction bases outside the gene matches: 12. The CDR3 consists of 19 residues. The CDR3 bases are TGTGCCAGCAGCCCAAGAACTAGCGGGGGGGACTACCGCACAGATACGCAGTATTTT. Translation gives CASSPRTSGGDYRTDTQYF.

The chain couples TRBV6-5 to TRBJ2-7, with D perhaps TRBD2 (6 bases). Germline V gives CDR1 MNHEY, CDR2 SVGAGI. The V gene lost 4 bases and the J gene lost 6 bases, with 16 bases spanning the gap. CDR3 size: 14 residues. CDR3 region: CASSSPGLSLEQYF. The DNA for the CDR3 is TGTGCCAGCAGTTCACCGGGACTTTCGCTCGAGCAGTACTTC.

In this sample, this clonotype turned up a few times. J is TRBJ2-7 and V is TRBV6-1; weak D call: TRBD2 (5 bases). V dropped 6 bases and J dropped 0 bases, with 21 bases sitting between them. The CDR3 sequence is 17 residues long. The germline V gene has CDR1 MNHNS and CDR2 SASEGT. CDR3 region: CASSLRRGLLSSYEQYF. The CDR3 DNA follows: TGTGCCAGCAGCCTAAGGCGAGGACTTCTTAGCTCCTACGAGCAGTACTTC.

This clonotype was detected a few times. The V gene is TRBV4-1, the J gene TRBJ1-1, with D possibly being TRBD1 (5 bases). Germline CDR1 and CDR2: MGHRA and YSYEKL. V was trimmed by 5 bases and J by 0 bases, leaving 10 bases between them. The CDR3 has 14 amino acids. The CDR3 sequence is CASSGRVLNTEAFF. DNA of the CDR3: TGCGCCAGCAGCGGCAGGGTTTTGAACACTGAAGCTTTCTTT.

This clonotype was recorded once. The V call is TRBV14, the J call TRBJ2-7; D call uncertain. This CDR3 comprises 13 residues. Trimming took off 0 bases at V and 1 base at J, with 4 bases between the two ends. Germline V gene data show CDR1 as SGHDN and CDR2 as FVKESK. CDR3 loop: CASSQDQSYEQYF. CDR3 nucleotides: TGTGCCAGCAGCCAAGACCAGTCCTACGAGCAGTACTTC.

This clonotype was observed a handful of times. The genes are TRBV12-3 or TRBV12-4 and TRBJ1-5; 7 positions agree with TRBD1. J lost 5 bases, V lost 1 base, and 5 bases had no gene match. The CDR3 length is 15 residues. The CDR3, as DNA: TGTGCCAGCAGTTTAGGGACAGGAAGAGATCAGCCCCAGCATTTT. This codes for CASSLGTGRDQPQHF.